This T cell receptor (beta chain) was captured by sequencing in a study of T cell responses to AZD1222 COVID-19 vaccine. Study at large: Samples with a second dose at about 4 or about 12 weeks were pooled together. Overall study results and limits: Possibly, clonal diversity was underestimated; donors were largely white British and included more females.

Assay used: immunoSEQ multiplex PCR; TCRdb lists only in-frame clones, some missing. Of 98,000 or so clones in the sample, over 70% were seen once. Comment on this clone: The antigen is not known.

Trimming shortened V by 3 bases and J by 13 bases, and 13 bases separated the two germline ends. Germline CDR1 is WSHSY and CDR2 is SAAADI. This CDR3 spans 12 amino acids. This specimen was peripheral blood, taken on day 0 of AZD1222 vaccination. The chain is built from TRBV10-2 and TRBJ2-1; D gene unclear. The origin of this receptor is an adult in good health. The CDR3 region is CASSELAKHQFF. The CDR3 DNA is TGCGCCAGCAGTGAACTCGCTAAACACCAGTTCTTC.